These T cell receptor beta chains were read from a single sample in a study of cytomegalovirus exposure and HLA in healthy donors. Generated by immunoSEQ multiplex PCR, the TCRdb table keeps only in-frame clones and is missing some. The sample contains more than 110,000 clones, nearly 80% of which appear only once. Sequences were obtained from PBMCs. Receptors were obtained from a male donor in good health and CMV-seronegative. The CDR3 runs from the conserved cysteine through the conserved F or W. Each record gives: J gene, V gene, clone size, D gene, CDR3 protein, CDR3 DNA. A D gene is named only where the DNA matches it firmly. Clone size is stated in some rows and not others, as once, few, many or a class when expanded.

TRBJ2-5,TRBV4-2,NA,TRBD2,CASSPGGAQETQYF,TGTGCCAGCAGCCCCGGGGGGGCCCAAGAGACCCAGTACTTC
TRBJ1-1,TRBV4-3,NA,TRBD1,CASSHGGQGNRAFF,TGCGCCAGCAGCCACGGCGGACAGGGTAATCGGGCTTTCTTT
TRBJ2-6,TRBV5-5,NA,NA,CASSLAMGANVLTF,TGTGCCAGCAGCTTGGCCATGGGGGCCAACGTCCTGACTTTC
TRBJ2-7,TRBV27,NA,TRBD2,CASSGLGGDYEQYF,TGTGCCAGCAGTGGGTTGGGGGGGGACTACGAGCAGTACTTC
TRBJ1-2,TRBV7-2,NA,TRBD1,CASSLVGGNLIYGYTF,TGTGCCAGCAGCTTAGTAGGGGGCAACTTAATCTATGGCTACACCTTC
TRBJ1-2,TRBV7-2,NA,TRBD1,CATSRDRGNYGYTF,TGTGCCACCTCGCGGGACAGGGGGAACTATGGCTACACCTTC
TRBJ1-2,TRBV19,NA,NA,CASSARDSLGGYTF,TGTGCCAGTAGTGCACGAGACAGCCTGGGTGGCTACACCTTC
TRBJ1-2,TRBV4-1,once,TRBD1,CASSPQEGGSVNGYTF,TGCGCCAGCAGCCCTCAGGAAGGGGGCTCGGTCAATGGCTACACCTTC
TRBJ1-6,TRBV28,NA,TRBD1,CASSWDSNSPLHF,TGTGCCAGCAGTTGGGACAGCAATTCACCCCTCCACTTT
TRBJ2-7,TRBV4-2,NA,TRBD1,CASSQGSGTGVYEQYF,TGTGCCAGCAGCCAAGGCTCGGGGACAGGGGTCTACGAGCAGTACTTC
TRBJ1-2,TRBV9,NA,NA,CASSVGGRQGGYTF,TGTGCCAGCAGCGTAGGAGGGAGGCAGGGAGGCTACACCTTC
TRBJ1-5,TRBV7-2,once,TRBD1,CASSLAGGLGPQHF,TGTGCCAGCAGCTTAGCAGGGGGCTTAGGGCCCCAGCATTTT
TRBJ2-5,TRBV14,few,NA,CASSQFAGQETQYF,TGTGCCAGCAGCCAATTTGCAGGTCAAGAGACCCAGTACTTC